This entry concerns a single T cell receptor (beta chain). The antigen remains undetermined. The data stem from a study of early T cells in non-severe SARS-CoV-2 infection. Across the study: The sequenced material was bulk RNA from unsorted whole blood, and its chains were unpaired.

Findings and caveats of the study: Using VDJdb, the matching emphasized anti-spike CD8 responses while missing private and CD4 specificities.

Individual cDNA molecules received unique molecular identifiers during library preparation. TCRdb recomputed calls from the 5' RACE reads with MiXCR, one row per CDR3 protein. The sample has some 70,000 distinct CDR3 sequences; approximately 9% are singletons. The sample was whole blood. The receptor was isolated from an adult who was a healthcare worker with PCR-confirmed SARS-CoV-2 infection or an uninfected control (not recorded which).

CDR3 in DNA: TGTGCCAGCAGCTTGAGCGGGGTCGAGCAGTACTTC. Translating gives CASSLSGVEQYF. The chain couples TRBV5-6 to TRBJ2-7; 7 positions agree with TRBD2. The V segment lost 1 base and the J segment 6 bases; nucleotides outside the gene matches: 1. Germline V gene lookup returns CDR1 SGHDT and CDR2 YYEEEE. This CDR3 is built from 12 residues.